This TCR beta chain was identified during a study of Graves' ophthalmopathy and Graves' hyperthyroidism. The ends were cut back, 5 bases at V and 1 base at J, with 15 bases in the middle. The CDR3 has 14 residues. Germline-derived CDR1 and CDR2 are DFQATT and SNEGSKA (reference sequence). This clonotype has ten or more counts. Beta-chain TCR CDR3 regions were amplified from RNA transcripts. First-round RT-PCR used HTBI primers; second-round multiplex PCR followed. Via MiXCR, TCRdb re-called the multiplex PCR reads, giving one row per CDR3 protein. The sample lists roughly 420,000 distinct CDR3 sequences, around a fifth occurring once.

This TCR derives from a young woman with stable Graves' hyperthyroidism. Sequencing used peripheral blood. The rearrangement uses TRBV20-1 and TRBJ2-7; D is possibly TRBD2 (6 bases). CDR3 sequence (DNA): TGCAGTGCTGACGAGGGGAGGTTATCCTACGAGCAGTACTTC. Translated: CSADEGRLSYEQYF.